The TCR beta chain described here comes from a study of OX40 agonist ivuxolimab in advanced cancers. Study-level results: At 0.1 to 3.0 mg/kg and by week 6, clonal expansion occurred in CD4+ and CD8+ blood T cells. The average count of expanded clones was higher among CD8+ T cells than among CD4+.

The method was immunoSEQ multiplex PCR; TCRdb's version includes in-frame clones alone and lacks a portion of them. This table has about 50,000 clones, approximately 91% appearing once. Peripheral blood came from all dose cohorts at three timepoints. This CDR3 contains 14 residues. V shed 6 bases and J shed 4 bases, with 16 bases lying between them. In germline, CDR1 is SQVTM, CDR2 ANQGSEA. Concerning this clone itself: What it binds is not known.

V is TRBV29-1 and J is TRBJ1-3, with TRBD1 as a possible D gene (5 bases). The source was CD4+ or CD8+ T cells sorted from blood, collected in a trial of the OX40 agonist ivuxolimab. The receptor's source is an adult with an advanced solid tumor such as melanoma, head and neck, liver or kidney cancer. The CDR3 DNA is TGCAGCGTGGTCGACAGCGCGACGGGAAACACCATATATTTT. It is translated as CSVVDSATGNTIYF.